Listed below are T cell receptor beta chains from one sample, sequenced in a study of T cell responses to AZD1222 COVID-19 vaccine. Generated by immunoSEQ multiplex PCR, the TCRdb table keeps only in-frame clones and is missing some. In the table there are 110,000 to 150,000 clones, approximately 90% of which are singletons. This sample comprised peripheral blood, obtained on day 0 of AZD1222 vaccination. Source of these receptors: an adult in good health. Both conserved end residues are part of each CDR3. The D gene is left open where the match is weak. Not all rows give a size; the values are once, few, many and, for expanded clones, a class.

v_gene	d_gene	abundance	j_gene	CDR3aa	CDR3nt
TRBV15	TRBD2	-	TRBJ2-1	CATSREGLAGYNEQFF	TGTGCCACCAGCAGAGAGGGTCTAGCGGGATACAATGAGCAGTTCTTC
TRBV19	-	-	TRBJ2-2	CATQQAGELFF	TGTGCCACCCAACAGGCCGGGGAGCTGTTTTTT
TRBV10-1	-	-	TRBJ2-1	CASGSTSVGKQFF	TGCGCCAGCGGATCCACATCAGTCGGCAAGCAGTTCTTC
TRBV12-3/TRBV12-4	-	once	TRBJ1-1	CASNFGGPEAFF	TGTGCCAGCAACTTTGGGGGGCCTGAAGCTTTCTTT
TRBV5-6	-	-	TRBJ1-6	CASSKHLSSYNSPLHF	TGTGCCAGCAGCAAACACCTGAGCTCCTATAATTCACCCCTCCACTTT
TRBV7-2	-	few	TRBJ2-2	CASSLRAGGELFF	TGTGCCAGCAGCCTCAGGGCCGGCGGGGAGCTGTTTTTT
TRBV5-1	-	-	TRBJ2-5	CASSLVSAEETQYF	TGCGCCAGCAGCTTGGTCTCCGCAGAAGAGACCCAGTACTTC
TRBV6-4	TRBD1	-	TRBJ2-1	CASSDSRTGGAAYNEQFF	TGTGCCAGCAGTGACTCCCGGACAGGGGGCGCAGCCTACAATGAGCAGTTCTTC
TRBV28	-	-	TRBJ1-2	CATQENYGYTF	TGTGCCACTCAGGAAAACTATGGCTACACCTTC
TRBV2	-	few	TRBJ2-4	CASSLDVSTKNIQYF	TGTGCCAGCAGTTTGGACGTATCAACCAAAAACATTCAGTACTTC
TRBV6-1	-	-	TRBJ1-1	CASNDSPEAFF	TGTGCCAGCAATGACAGCCCTGAAGCTTTCTTT
TRBV5-1	TRBD1	-	TRBJ1-2	CASSLAGTVYGYTF	TGCGCCAGCAGCTTGGCCGGGACAGTCTATGGCTACACCTTC
TRBV7-9	-	-	TRBJ2-5	CASSFFGQHQETQYF	TGTGCCAGCAGCTTTTTCGGTCAGCACCAAGAGACCCAGTACTTC
TRBV11-3	-	-	TRBJ1-1	CASSLGGNRANKNTEAFF	TGTGCCAGCAGCTTAGGCGGGAACCGGGCCAACAAGAACACTGAAGCTTTCTTT
TRBV4-2	-	once	TRBJ1-5	CASSQGDRFANQPQHF	TGTGCCAGCAGCCAAGGGGACCGGTTCGCAAATCAGCCCCAGCATTTT
TRBV13	TRBD1	-	TRBJ2-7	CASSPDRAAYEQYF	TGTGCCAGCAGCCCGGACAGGGCCGCCTACGAGCAGTACTTC
TRBV6-5	-	once	TRBJ1-2	CASSYALGRFYGYTF	TGTGCCAGCAGTTACGCCCTCGGGCGGTTCTATGGCTACACCTTC
TRBV27	TRBD2	-	TRBJ2-3	CASSLSQAGGPRDTQYF	TGTGCCAGCAGTTTATCGCAAGCGGGAGGGCCAAGAGATACGCAGTATTTT
TRBV29-1	-	-	TRBJ1-1	CSVEERGVNTEAFF	TGCAGCGTTGAAGAAAGGGGGGTGAACACTGAAGCTTTCTTT
TRBV10-3	-	-	TRBJ2-3	CAISEYQGAGTDTQYF	TGTGCCATCAGTGAGTATCAGGGAGCGGGCACAGATACGCAGTATTTT
TRBV27	-	-	TRBJ2-1	CASSLSGRVNEQFF	TGTGCCAGCAGTTTATCCGGCAGAGTCAATGAGCAGTTCTTC
TRBV28	TRBD2	-	TRBJ2-7	CASSSRGGERLYEQYF	TGTGCCAGCAGTTCCCGGGGAGGGGAAAGGTTGTACGAGCAGTACTTC
TRBV19	-	-	TRBJ2-5	CATKSRDATQYF	TGTGCCACCAAATCCCGGGACGCGACCCAGTACTTC
TRBV7-2	-	-	TRBJ1-4	CASSHSDEKLFF	TGTGCCAGCAGCCATTCGGATGAAAAACTGTTTTTT
TRBV5-1	TRBD1	-	TRBJ1-1	CASSSGDRENTEAFF	TGCGCCAGCAGCTCGGGAGACAGGGAGAACACTGAAGCTTTCTTT
TRBV27	TRBD2	-	TRBJ2-7	CASSFGRVGEQYF	TGTGCCAGCAGTTTCGGGAGGGTGGGAGAGCAGTACTTC
TRBV15	TRBD1	few	TRBJ2-7	CATSTDRDRTYEQYF	TGTGCCACCAGCACAGACCGGGACAGAACCTACGAGCAGTACTTC
TRBV6-4	TRBD1	-	TRBJ2-2	CASKGTGSTGELFF	TGTGCCAGCAAAGGGACAGGGTCCACCGGGGAGCTGTTTTTT
TRBV7-9	TRBD1	-	TRBJ1-4	CASSWDREEKLFF	TGTGCCAGCAGCTGGGACAGGGAAGAAAAACTGTTTTTT
TRBV10-3	-	few	TRBJ1-5	CATGVEGFQPQHF	TGTGCCACCGGGGTGGAAGGGTTTCAGCCCCAGCATTTT
TRBV5-1	-	-	TRBJ2-7	CASSLLSGVPYEQYF	TGCGCCAGCAGCTTGCTCTCGGGGGTACCGTACGAGCAGTATTTC
TRBV7-2	-	-	TRBJ1-6	CASSHDHSPLHF	TGTGCCAGCAGCCATGACCATTCACCCCTCCACTTT
TRBV7-6	TRBD1	-	TRBJ1-4	CASRPGQGTEKLFF	TGTGCCAGCAGGCCGGGACAGGGAACTGAAAAACTGTTTTTT
TRBV21-1	-	-	TRBJ2-7	CASSKAQQPQGLAGNSYEQYF	TGTGCCAGCAGCAAAGCTCAGCAGCCTCAGGGACTAGCGGGAAATAGCTACGAGCAGTACTTC
TRBV7-2	TRBD1	-	TRBJ2-2	CASSPQHRGPGELFF	TGTGCCAGCAGCCCCCAGCACAGGGGGCCCGGGGAGCTGTTTTTT
TRBV9	-	-	TRBJ2-3	CASSVGTDTQYF	TGTGCCAGCAGCGTAGGCACAGATACGCAGTATTTT
TRBV6-2/TRBV6-3	TRBD2	once	TRBJ2-1	CASSYSAGAGGEQFF	TGTGCCAGCAGTTACTCAGCGGGGGCCGGGGGTGAGCAGTTCTTC